These T cell receptor beta chains were read from a single sample in a study of response to subunit inactivated influenza vaccine. TCRdb analysed the RT-PCR reads with MiXCR anew, one entry per CDR3 protein. The repertoire includes over 650,000 distinct CDR3 sequences, roughly 18% of them detected once, and roughly 10% sits in the top ten. Here the sequenced sample was PBMCs from blood, taken around 5 days after vaccination. These receptors all stem from a middle-aged man who received an inactivated influenza vaccine. Both conserved end residues are part of each CDR3. A D gene is named only where the DNA matches it firmly. Some rows mark clone size as missing; the rest say once, few, many or name a class of expanded clone.

d_gene	v_gene	j_gene	len	abundance	CDR3aa	CDR3nt
.	TRBV4-2	TRBJ2-1	16	.	CASSQDSGLTYNEQFF	TGTGCCAGCAGCCAAGATTCTGGCCTCACCTACAATGAGCAGTTCTTC
.	TRBV29-1	TRBJ2-3	12	many	CSVEGSTDTQYF	TGCAGCGTTGAAGGTAGCACAGATACGCAGTATTTT
.	TRBV24-1	TRBJ1-1	12	.	CATSDSNTEAFF	TGTGCCACCAGTGATTCCAACACTGAAGCTTTCTTT
.	TRBV3-1	TRBJ1-1	12	.	CASSRDWTEAFF	TGTGCCAGCAGCCGCGACTGGACTGAAGCTTTCTTT
.	TRBV9	TRBJ2-3	17	.	CASSGGWSTGNTDTQYF	TGTGCCAGCAGCGGAGGGTGGTCTACAGGAAACACAGATACGCAGTATTTT
TRBD2	TRBV12-3/TRBV12-4	TRBJ2-2	16	many	CASSLFAGGNTGELFF	TGTGCCAGCAGTTTATTCGCGGGGGGGAACACCGGGGAGCTGTTTTTT
.	TRBV5-1	TRBJ1-4	13	.	CASSLETNEKLFF	TGCGCCAGCAGCTTGGAAACAAATGAAAAACTGTTTTTT
.	TRBV7-9	TRBJ2-7	13	few	CASTERNYAEQYF	TGTGCCAGCACCGAGAGGAACTACGCCGAGCAGTACTTC
.	TRBV20-1	TRBJ2-7	15	.	CSARDLAVASYEQYF	TGCAGTGCTAGAGATTTGGCAGTGGCCTCCTACGAGCAGTACTTC
.	TRBV6-1	TRBJ1-5	13	many	CASRASGDQPQHF	TGTGCCAGCAGGGCCAGCGGCGATCAGCCCCAGCATTTT
TRBD1	TRBV30	TRBJ2-2	13	few	CAWGTGYRGELFF	TGTGCCTGGGGGACAGGGTACCGCGGGGAGCTGTTTTTT
TRBD1	TRBV7-2	TRBJ1-3	15	.	CASSGRTGAGNTIYF	TGTGCCAGCAGCGGAAGGACAGGGGCCGGAAACACCATATATTTT
.	TRBV24-1	TRBJ2-5	13	.	CATSDLRQGIQYF	TGTGCCACCAGTGATTTGCGGCAGGGTATCCAGTACTTC
.	TRBV5-1	TRBJ1-2	14	.	CASSIAGEDYGYTF	TGCGCCAGCAGCATCGCAGGGGAGGACTATGGCTACACCTTC
TRBD1	TRBV6-1	TRBJ2-7	15	.	CASIASRQGAGEQYF	TGTGCCAGCATCGCCTCCAGACAGGGGGCTGGAGAGCAGTACTTC
.	TRBV28	TRBJ1-2	11	.	CASSLQYGYTF	TGTGCCAGCAGTTTGCAATATGGCTACACCTTC
.	TRBV7-3	TRBJ2-1	15	few	CASSRVGSSYNEQFF	TGTGCCAGCAGCAGGGTGGGGAGTTCCTACAATGAGCAGTTCTTC
TRBD1	TRBV29-1	TRBJ2-3	15	many	CSVGRQGLSTDTQYF	TGCAGCGTCGGTAGACAGGGCCTAAGCACAGATACGCAGTATTTT
.	TRBV29-1	TRBJ2-1	14	many	CSVEGERLYNEQFF	TGCAGCGTTGAAGGAGAAAGGCTCTACAATGAGCAGTTCTTC
.	TRBV21-1	TRBJ2-1	18	few	CASSKPGQDGSSYNEQFF	TGTGCCAGCAGCAAGCCTGGACAGGACGGGAGCTCCTACAATGAGCAGTTCTTC
TRBD2	TRBV4-2	TRBJ2-7	17	.	CASSQEVSASGSYEQYF	TGTGCCAGCAGCCAAGAAGTCAGCGCTAGCGGCTCCTACGAGCAGTACTTC
TRBD2	TRBV15	TRBJ2-3	16	few	CATSRDLAGGTDTQYF	TGTGCCACCAGCAGAGATTTAGCGGGGGGGACAGATACGCAGTATTTT
.	TRBV20-1	TRBJ1-2	13	.	CSATGPGVNGYTF	TGCAGTGCTACGGGACCAGGGGTTAATGGCTACACCTTC
.	TRBV12-3/TRBV12-4	TRBJ2-7	14	many	CASSFWGPDHEQYF	TGTGCCAGCAGTTTCTGGGGTCCAGACCACGAGCAGTACTTC
TRBD2	TRBV29-1	TRBJ2-5	13	many	CSVSGRATETQYF	TGCAGCGTTAGCGGGAGGGCGACGGAGACCCAGTACTTC
.	TRBV20-1	TRBJ1-1	11	few	CSARAGGLAFF	TGCAGTGCTAGGGCGGGGGGTTTAGCTTTCTTT
.	TRBV6-2/TRBV6-3	TRBJ2-1	14	once	CASTGGTSYNEQFF	TGTGCCAGCACCGGCGGGACCTCCTACAATGAGCAGTTCTTC
.	TRBV10-3	TRBJ2-7	14	.	CAINTGGGSYEQYF	TGTGCCATTAATACAGGGGGGGGGTCCTACGAGCAGTACTTC
TRBD1	TRBV11-2	TRBJ2-7	19	.	CASSLGAGTGRHFFYEQYF	TGTGCCAGCAGCTTAGGGGCGGGGACAGGGCGTCATTTTTTCTACGAGCAGTACTTC
.	TRBV10-3	TRBJ2-7	13	.	CATQGFPEYEQYF	TGTGCCACCCAGGGGTTTCCAGAATACGAGCAGTACTTC
TRBD1	TRBV7-9	TRBJ1-2	16	few	CASSPLRGLENYGYTF	TGTGCCAGCAGCCCCCTAAGGGGGCTGGAGAACTATGGCTACACCTTC
TRBD2	TRBV11-2	TRBJ2-1	16	.	CASSSTGGALYNEQFF	TGTGCCAGCAGCTCTACCGGGGGGGCCCTATACAATGAGCAGTTCTTC
.	TRBV6-2/TRBV6-3	TRBJ1-2	15	few	CASSSLGVRYYGYTF	TGTGCCAGCAGTTCCCTGGGAGTCCGGTACTATGGCTACACCTTC
TRBD2	TRBV3-1	TRBJ2-7	16	few	CASSQVIAGGIYEQYF	TGTGCCAGCAGCCAAGTCATAGCGGGTGGGATCTACGAGCAGTACTTC
TRBD1	TRBV4-2	TRBJ2-6	17	few	CASSQADRVAGANVLTF	TGTGCCAGCAGCCAAGCCGACAGGGTTGCTGGGGCCAACGTCCTGACTTTC
TRBD1	TRBV29-1	TRBJ2-7	10	.	CSVGTVEQYF	TGCAGCGTCGGGACAGTAGAGCAGTACTTC
.	TRBV9	TRBJ2-7	14	.	CASSEGPHSYEQYF	TGTGCCAGCAGCGAAGGGCCCCACTCCTACGAGCAGTACTTC
.	TRBV10-1	TRBJ2-5	14	few	CASSESGGWETQYF	TGCGCCAGCAGTGAGTCTGGGGGCTGGGAGACCCAGTACTTC
TRBD1	TRBV20-1	TRBJ2-7	15	few	CSARDLGTGMGEQYF	TGCAGTGCTAGAGATTTAGGGACAGGGATGGGCGAGCAGTACTTC
.	TRBV5-1	TRBJ2-7	16	few	CASSLTPNAFAYEQYF	TGCGCCAGCAGCTTGACGCCTAACGCTTTCGCCTACGAGCAGTACTTC
.	TRBV28	TRBJ2-7	17	few	CASSSTGTGRGDHEQYF	TGTGCCAGCAGTTCGACAGGGACGGGACGGGGGGATCACGAGCAGTACTTC
TRBD2	TRBV5-6	TRBJ2-2	18	few	CASSLVEGLAGRNGELFF	TGTGCCAGCAGCTTGGTAGAGGGACTAGCGGGACGTAACGGGGAGCTGTTTTTT
.	TRBV18	TRBJ2-3	16	few	CASSGRTEPSTDTQYF	TGTGCCAGCTCAGGAAGGACAGAGCCTAGCACAGATACGCAGTATTTT
TRBD1	TRBV18	TRBJ1-6	16	.	CASSRATGSGNSPLHF	TGTGCCAGCTCACGAGCGACAGGGAGCGGTAATTCACCCCTCCACTTT
.	TRBV18	TRBJ2-1	15	.	CASSPIGGGQNEQFF	TGTGCCAGCTCACCTATAGGGGGGGGCCAAAATGAGCAGTTCTTC
.	TRBV4-2	TRBJ2-5	14	few	CASSQAGSVGAQYF	TGTGCCAGCAGCCAAGCGGGATCCGTGGGGGCCCAGTACTTC
TRBD1	TRBV20-1	TRBJ1-5	14	.	CSASGTGGGQPQHF	TGCAGTGCTAGTGGGACAGGGGGCGGTCAGCCCCAGCATTTT
TRBD2	TRBV6-5	TRBJ2-4	16	.	CASSYLGTTAKNIQYF	TGTGCCAGCAGTTACCTGGGGACTACGGCCAAAAACATTCAGTACTTC
.	TRBV9	TRBJ2-5	13	.	CASSVGVPETQYF	TGTGCCAGCAGCGTAGGAGTGCCCGAGACCCAGTACTTC
TRBD2	TRBV6-2/TRBV6-3	TRBJ2-2	15	.	CASSFGGGSTGELFF	TGTGCCAGCAGTTTTGGCGGGGGGTCTACCGGGGAGCTGTTTTTT
TRBD1	TRBV27	TRBJ2-5	15	.	CASSLTGQGRETQYF	TGTGCCAGCAGTTTGACGGGACAGGGGAGGGAGACCCAGTACTTC
.	TRBV24-1	TRBJ2-3	13	.	CASGGGREDTQYF	TGTGCCTCCGGAGGGGGTAGGGAGGATACGCAGTATTTT
.	TRBV20-1	TRBJ2-7	11	few	CSAAPRYEQYF	TGCAGTGCTGCCCCCCGCTACGAGCAGTACTTC
.	TRBV6-1	TRBJ2-5	15	few	CASSESRGQQETQYF	TGTGCCAGCAGTGAATCTCGCGGACAGCAAGAGACCCAGTACTTC
TRBD2	TRBV7-3	TRBJ2-1	17	.	CASSLKTGRASYNEQFF	TGTGCCAGCAGCTTAAAAACCGGGAGGGCCTCCTACAATGAGCAGTTCTTC
.	TRBV12-3/TRBV12-4	TRBJ2-4	14	.	CASSLGRLENIQYF	TGTGCCAGCAGTTTGGGGAGGCTAGAAAACATTCAGTACTTC
.	TRBV6-1	TRBJ2-6	17	few	CASSEAGTSSGANVLTF	TGTGCCAGCAGTGAGGCTGGGACATCTTCTGGGGCCAACGTCCTGACTTTC